The 15 T cell receptor beta chains listed next were all sequenced from one sample in a study of blood T cell repertoires in COVID-19. Clones were sequenced by immunoSEQ multiplex PCR, and TCRdb holds only the in-frame ones, with some missing. The sample records under 40,000 clones, 87% being singletons. Sequenced input: peripheral blood. The receptors shown here come from a man aged 50 to 60 with active or convalescent COVID-19.

The chain is built from TRBV5-6 and TRBJ1-2; D remains ambiguous. V was cut by 0 bases and J by 8 bases, with 8 bases left in between. Germline loops: CDR1 SGHDT, CDR2 YYEEEE. The CDR3 consists of 12 residues. This CDR3 is CASSLDGLGYTF. The CDR3 DNA is TGTGCCAGCAGCTTGGATGGGCTGGGCTACACCTTC.

The CDR3 reads CASSQDGRGLGGELFF. The CDR3 bases are TGTGCCAGCAGCCAAGACGGCAGGGGGCTTGGCGGGGAGCTGTTTTTT. The J gene is TRBJ2-2, the V gene TRBV3-1 (or the pseudogene TRBV3-2); 8 bases are a match to TRBD1. Trimming took 0 bases from V and 7 from J; bases not matched to a gene: 7. CDR1 and CDR2 from the germline V gene are LGHDT and YNNKEL (reference sequence). This CDR3 region has 16 residues.

This clone was seen a single time. V and J are TRBV10-3 and TRBJ2-7; 15 positions agree with TRBD2. The V and J ends lost 10 bases and 5 bases, in that order; junction bases with no gene match: 18. Germline V lookup: CDR1 ENHRY, CDR2 SYGVKD. The CDR3 totals 18 residues. The CDR3 bases are TGTGCCACCAGCCCAGGAGCCGGACTAGCGGGAGGGGTAAACGAGCAGTACTTC. Amino acids: CATSPGAGLAGGVNEQYF.

The genes are TRBV19 and TRBJ2-7; 9 bases agree with TRBD1. The CDR3 has 15 residues. The germline gives CDR1 LNHDA, CDR2 SQIVND (reference sequence). V lost 3 bases and J lost 3; bases outside the gene matches: 6. CDR3 in DNA: TGTGCCAGTAGTATCCTCGGACAGGGGAACTACGAGCAGTACTTC. Its translation is CASSILGQGNYEQYF.

V gene TRBV6-5 combines with J gene TRBJ1-3; 7 nucleotides match TRBD1. The length of the CDR3 is 14 residues. Trimming cost V 4 bases and J 1 base; bases outside gene matches: 1. The germline V gene encodes CDR1 MNHEY and CDR2 SVGAGI. The CDR3 here is CASSLTGSGNTIYF. The DNA of the CDR3 is TGTGCCAGCAGTTTGACAGGGTCTGGAAACACCATATATTTT.

This clone was seen a single time. The chain recombines TRBV11-3 with TRBJ1-1; TRBD1 matches at 7 bases. CDR3 size: 14 residues. Trimming removed 3 bases from V and 0 bases from J; junction bases left unmatched: 1. Germline CDR1 SGHNT, CDR2 YENEEA. CDR3 DNA: TGTGCCAGCAGCTTGACAGGGATGAACACTGAAGCTTTCTTT. Amino acids: CASSLTGMNTEAFF.

The J gene is TRBJ1-2, the V gene TRBV7-3, with D unclear. Trimming pared 2 bases from V and 4 bases from J, leaving 8 bases between. The germline V gene encodes CDR1 SGHTA and CDR2 FQGTGA. The CDR3 runs to 13 residues. The CDR3: CASSLGPFYGYTF. CDR3 nucleotide sequence: TGTGCCAGCAGCTTAGGCCCCTTCTATGGCTACACCTTC. The entire variable domain, with the rest obtained from reference TRBV7-3 and TRBJ1-2, is as follows: GAGVSQTPSNKVTEKGKYVELRCDPISGHTALYWYRQSLGQGPEFLIYFQGTGAADDSGLPNDRFFAVRPEGSVSTLKIQRTERGDSAVYLCASSLGPFYGYTFGSGTRLTVV.

V gene TRBV5-4 combines with J gene TRBJ1-2; D perhaps matches TRBD1 (6 bases). The CDR3 is made up of 15 amino acids. Germline-derived CDR1 and CDR2 are SGHNT and YYREEE (reference sequence). V lost 2 bases, J lost 2 bases, and 13 bases lay in between. CDR3 DNA sequence: TGTGCCAGCAGCTTCCTAGGACAGCTAAACTATGGCTACACCTTC. This sequence encodes CASSFLGQLNYGYTF.

A note on this clone: Mismatch with germline at one junction end may stem from a read error. The chain joins TRBV7-2 to TRBJ2-5, with 10 positions matching TRBD2. The CDR3 extends over 14 amino acids. CDR1 is SGHTA, CDR2 FQGNSA, per germline. The CDR3 sequence: CASSLAGAPGTQYF. CDR3 sequence (DNA): TGTGCCAGCAGCCTAGCGGGAGCCCCAGGGACCCAGTACTTC.

This clone occurred a few times. CDR3 in amino acids: CASRGGGLLKEQFF. The CDR3 nucleotides read TGTGCCAGCAGAGGGGGGGGTCTTTTAAAGGAGCAGTTCTTC. The chain is built from TRBV6-5 and TRBJ2-1; D might be TRBD2 (7 bases). V shed 6 bases and J shed 10 bases, with 19 bases lying between them. The V gene's germline CDR1 is MNHEY and CDR2 SVGAGI. CDR3 length equals 14 residues.

This clone was observed a handful of times. The chain carries TRBV14 and TRBJ1-6; 7 bases map to TRBD1. This CDR3 spans 15 amino acids. The germline V gene encodes CDR1 SGHDN and CDR2 FVKESK. V was pared by 4 bases and J by 6 bases, with 6 bases of the junction left unmatched. CDR3 in DNA: TGTGCCAGCAGCCTACCCGGACAGGTTAATTCACCCCTCCACTTT. As protein: CASSLPGQVNSPLHF.

The CDR3 sequence is CASSQAGEAFF. Here the CDR3 DNA reads TGTGCCAGCAGCCAAGCGGGGGAAGCTTTCTTT. The chain links TRBV3-1 (or the pseudogene TRBV3-2) to TRBJ1-1, with D unresolved. This CDR3 region has 11 residues. Deletions cut 1 base from V and 8 bases from J, with 5 bases between. Germline CDR1 is LGHDT and CDR2 is YNNKEL (reference sequence).

J is TRBJ1-1 and V is TRBV5-1, with 8 nucleotides matching TRBD1. This CDR3 has 16 amino acids. V shed 0 bases and J 4 bases; nucleotides not matched to a gene: 8. The germline V gene encodes CDR1 SGHRS and CDR2 YFSETQ. The CDR3 loop is CASSLAGQQGGTEAFF. The CDR3 bases are TGCGCCAGCAGCTTGGCAGGGCAACAGGGGGGCACTGAAGCTTTCTTT.

The gene calls are TRBV6-5 and TRBJ2-3, with a weak D call TRBD1 (6 bases). Germline lookup yields CDR1 MNHEY and CDR2 SVGAGI. The CDR3 spans 13 residues. The V end lost 8 bases, the J end lost 5 bases, and 14 bases lay between the germline ends. CDR3 DNA: TGTGCCAGCTCAACCTCAGGGGAAGATACGCAGTATTTT. Translated: CASSTSGEDTQYF.

For this clone: A junction boundary mismatches the germline segment, possibly from a read error. V gene TRBV7-3 combines with J gene TRBJ1-1; maybe TRBD1 (5 bases). Germline values: CDR1 SGHTA, CDR2 FQGTGA. The CDR3 length is 15 residues. The CDR3 nucleotides are TGTGCCAGCAGTTCCCTCCTGGCAGGGAACGCTGAAGCTTTCTTT. This sequence encodes CASSSLLAGNAEAFF.